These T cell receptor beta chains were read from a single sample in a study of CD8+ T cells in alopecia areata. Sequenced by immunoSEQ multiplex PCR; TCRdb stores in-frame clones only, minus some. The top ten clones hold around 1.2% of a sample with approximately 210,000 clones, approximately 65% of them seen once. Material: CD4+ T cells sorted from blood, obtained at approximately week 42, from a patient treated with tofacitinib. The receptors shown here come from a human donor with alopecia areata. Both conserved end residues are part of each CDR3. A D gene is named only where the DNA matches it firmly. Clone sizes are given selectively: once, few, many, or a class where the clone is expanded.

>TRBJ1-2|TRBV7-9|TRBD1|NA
CASSSPGQGNYGYTF
TGTGCCAGCAGCTCACCGGGACAGGGGAACTATGGCTACACCTTC
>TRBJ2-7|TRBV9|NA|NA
CASSVGGEQYF
TGTGCCAGCAGCGTAGGAGGTGAGCAGTACTTC
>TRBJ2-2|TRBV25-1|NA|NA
CASSRGFGELFF
TGTGCCAGCAGTAGGGGCTTCGGGGAGCTGTTTTTT
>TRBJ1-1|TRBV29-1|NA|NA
CSVGHSENTEAFF
TGCAGCGTTGGCCACAGCGAGAACACTGAAGCTTTCTTT
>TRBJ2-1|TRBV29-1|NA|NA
CSGVADTNEQFF
TGCAGCGGAGTTGCCGACACTAATGAGCAGTTCTTC
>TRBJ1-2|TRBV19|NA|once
CASSTAAVYGYTF
TGTGCCAGCTCGACAGCTGCAGTATATGGCTACACCTTC
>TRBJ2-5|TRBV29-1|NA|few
CSVGTVIGETQYF
TGCAGCGTTGGGACCGTAATTGGAGAGACCCAGTACTTC
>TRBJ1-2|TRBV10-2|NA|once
CASSAVAKEYGYTF
TGCGCCAGCAGTGCAGTTGCTAAAGAGTATGGCTACACCTTC
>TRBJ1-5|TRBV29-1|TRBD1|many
CSVGQGNQPQHF
TGCAGCGTCGGACAGGGCAATCAGCCCCAGCATTTT
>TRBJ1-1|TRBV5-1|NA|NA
CASSFARRTEAFF
TGCGCCAGCAGCTTCGCTCGGAGGACTGAAGCTTTCTTT
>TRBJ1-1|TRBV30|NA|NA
CAGGTRTEAFF
TGTGCCGGCGGCACGAGAACTGAAGCTTTCTTT
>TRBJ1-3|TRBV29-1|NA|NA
CSVLISGNTIYF
TGCAGCGTTCTCATCTCTGGAAACACCATATATTTT
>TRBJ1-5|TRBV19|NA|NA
CASSPWDGEPQHF
TGTGCCAGTAGTCCATGGGACGGAGAGCCCCAGCATTTT
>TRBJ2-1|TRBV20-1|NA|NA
CSARDANEQFF
TGCAGTGCCAGAGATGCGAATGAGCAGTTCTTC
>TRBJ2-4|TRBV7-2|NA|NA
CASSLGRAKNIQYF
TGTGCCAGCAGCTTAGGCAGGGCCAAAAACATTCAGTACTTC
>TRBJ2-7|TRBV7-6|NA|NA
CASSPDSGPYEQYF
TGTGCCAGCAGCCCGGACAGTGGACCCTACGAGCAGTACTTC
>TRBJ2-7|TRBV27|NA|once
CASSLTTVPYEQYF
TGTGCCAGCAGTTTGACGACAGTCCCCTACGAGCAGTACTTC
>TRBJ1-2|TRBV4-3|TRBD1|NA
CASSLIRGTDYGYTF
TGCGCCAGCAGCCTGATTCGCGGGACAGACTATGGCTACACCTTC
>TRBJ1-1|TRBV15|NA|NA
CATSREVFGYTEAFF
TGTGCCACCAGCAGAGAAGTTTTTGGGTACACTGAAGCTTTCTTT
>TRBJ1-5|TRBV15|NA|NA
CATSSYQGRGQPQHF
TGTGCCACCAGCAGTTACCAGGGACGGGGGCAGCCCCAGCATTTT
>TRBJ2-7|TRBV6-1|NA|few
CASSPKVTAYEQYF
TGTGCCAGCTCACCCAAGGTGACCGCCTACGAGCAGTACTTC
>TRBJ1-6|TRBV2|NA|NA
CASSEARGLRNSPLHF
TGTGCCAGCAGTGAAGCTCGGGGACTGAGGAATTCACCCCTCCACTTT
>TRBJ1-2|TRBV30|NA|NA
CAWTLTGSGYTF
TGTGCCTGGACTCTCACAGGGAGTGGCTACACCTTC
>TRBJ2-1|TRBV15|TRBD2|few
CATSRERGGTFF
TGTGCCACCAGCAGAGAACGGGGGGGCACGTTCTTC
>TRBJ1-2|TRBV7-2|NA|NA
CASSLRPGQDYGYTF
TGTGCCAGCAGCTTACGACCAGGGCAGGACTATGGCTACACCTTC
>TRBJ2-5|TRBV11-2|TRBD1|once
CASSLGQGRETQYF
TGTGCCAGCAGCTTAGGACAGGGGAGAGAGACCCAGTACTTC
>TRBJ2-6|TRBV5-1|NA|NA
CASSPGANVLTF
TGCGCCAGCAGTCCGGGGGCCAACGTCCTGACTTTC
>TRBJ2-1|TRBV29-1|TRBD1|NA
CSVVTGVKFNEQFF
TGCAGCGTTGTGACAGGGGTAAAATTCAATGAGCAGTTCTTC
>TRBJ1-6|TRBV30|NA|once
CAWNKGSSPLHF
TGTGCCTGGAATAAAGGGAGTTCACCCCTCCACTTT
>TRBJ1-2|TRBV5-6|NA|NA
CASSSWGRANYGYTF
TGTGCCAGCAGCTCGTGGGGTAGGGCTAACTATGGCTACACCTTC
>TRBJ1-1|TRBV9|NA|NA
CASSVGGGFTEAFF
TGTGCCAGCAGCGTAGGTGGGGGGTTCACTGAAGCTTTCTTT
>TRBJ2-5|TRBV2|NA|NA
CASSPEVRETQYF
TGTGCCAGCAGTCCAGAGGTTCGAGAGACCCAGTACTTC
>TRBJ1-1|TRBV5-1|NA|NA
CASSSPQGSKNTEAFF
TGCGCCAGCAGCTCCCCTCAGGGGTCCAAGAACACTGAAGCTTTCTTT
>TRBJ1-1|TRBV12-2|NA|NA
CASRLLIVNTEAFF
TGTGCAAGTCGCTTATTAATAGTGAACACTGAAGCTTTCTTT
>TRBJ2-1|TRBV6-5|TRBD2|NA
CASSYSLAAYNEQFF
TGTGCCAGCAGTTACTCCCTAGCGGCTTACAATGAGCAGTTCTTC
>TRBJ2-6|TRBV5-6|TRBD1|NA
CASSLQGAGANVLTF
TGTGCCAGCAGCTTACAGGGGGCTGGGGCCAACGTCCTGACTTTC
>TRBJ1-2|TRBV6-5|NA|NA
CASSYRQGPGYTF
TGTGCCAGCAGTTACCGCCAGGGCCCTGGCTACACCTTC